This entry describes one T cell receptor (beta chain). The data belong to a study of T cell changes during pregnancy in multiple sclerosis. Losses at the gene ends were 4 bases for V and 2 bases for J; bases not matched to a gene: 6. The CDR3 is 15 residues long. CDR1 and CDR2 (germline): SGDLS, YYNGEE. Sequencing was performed with immunoSEQ multiplex PCR; in TCRdb, only in-frame clones are kept and a portion is missing. The sample includes around 99,000 clones, 85% to 95% of them seen just once. The TCR comes from a female donor in good health, enrolled as a control in a pregnancy study. V usage is TRBV9 and J usage is TRBJ1-1; 9 nucleotides match TRBD1. This specimen consisted of peripheral blood, obtained in the third trimester of pregnancy. DNA of the CDR3: TGTGCCAGCAGCACACAGGGGGCAGCAAACACTGAAGCTTTCTTT. Encoded protein: CASSTQGAANTEAFF.